This T cell receptor (beta chain) was retrieved from a study of siplizumab effects on memory and regulatory T cells. Study-wide results and limits: Most alloreactive clones went unmapped to unstimulated subsets; only a minor fraction mapped.

About this clone itself: Its target is not known.

Sequencing was performed with immunoSEQ multiplex PCR; in TCRdb, only in-frame clones are kept and a portion is missing. The sample carries over 100,000 clones, approximately 90% recorded once. Germline V gene lookup returns CDR1 MDHEN and CDR2 SYDVKM. This CDR3 is 18 amino acids long. The V and J ends lost 4 bases and 9 bases respectively, with 30 bases between them. The genes are TRBV28 and TRBJ1-1; a possible D gene is TRBD1 (5 bases). Source material: CD4+ T cells sorted from blood. The sequence derives from a human donor in good health. CDR3 nucleotide sequence: TGTGCCAGCAGTTCCCGGGGGGACCTTCCACCCAGCGGTGATAAAGCTTTCTTT. The encoded protein is CASSSRGDLPPSGDKAFF.